This record concerns one T cell receptor (beta chain) sequence. This specimen comes from a study of technical replicates of blood from several donors. The assay was immunoSEQ multiplex PCR, and TCRdb's table has in-frame clones only and misses some. The data contain approximately 89,000 clones, approximately 96% of them singletons. Sequenced material: T cells isolated from PBMCs. The TCR sequence derives from a human donor in good health.

The CDR3 is CASSEGQGAGTDTQYF. For the CDR3, the DNA is TGCGCCAGCAGCGAAGGACAGGGGGCGGGCACAGATACGCAGTATTTT. The rearrangement uses TRBV5-1 and TRBJ2-3, with TRBD1 identical over 11 bases. The CDR3 spans 16 residues. With V trimmed by 4 bases and J by 1 base, 5 bases remained unmatched. Germline V gives CDR1 SGHRS, CDR2 YFSETQ.